A single sample gave rise to the 23 T cell receptor beta chains below, sequenced in a study of T cells expressing NK-cell markers. TCRdb reprocessed the 5' RACE reads, keeping one entry per CDR3 protein, no DNA. The sample's table shows about 550,000 distinct CDR3 sequences. The sequencing input was blood T cells: a sorted CD56 or NKG2C T cell subset, CD4+ or CD8+ T cells, or bulk PBMC T cells (not recorded which). The receptors come from a man aged 18 to 30 in good health.

The chain joins TRBV6-1 to TRBJ1-1; TCRdb calls TRBD1, which cannot be checked without DNA. CDR1 MNHNS and CDR2 SASEGT come from the germline V gene. The CDR3 consists of 12 residues. CDR3: CASSESDRVAFF.

This rearrangement joins TRBV12-3 or TRBV12-4 to TRBJ2-5; checking the TCRdb D call of TRBD2 is not possible without DNA. This CDR3 comprises 17 residues. The CDR3 here is CASSLAGGDRPRETQYF.

V usage is TRBV6-2 or TRBV6-3 and J usage is TRBJ1-1; TCRdb names TRBD1, which stays unverified in the absence of DNA. Per germline, CDR1 MNHEY and CDR2 SVGEGT. The CDR3 has 15 residues. The CDR3 spells CASSLTGEWNTEAFF.

This chain joins TRBV7-9 and TRBJ2-1; with no DNA, the TCRdb D assignment of TRBD2 cannot be verified. Germline V CDR1 and CDR2: SEHNR, FQNEAQ (reference sequence). This CDR3 is 15 amino acids long. The CDR3 is CASSFKASGIYEQFF.

The chain employs TRBV10-3 and TRBJ1-2; TCRdb picks TRBD1, but there is no DNA to check that call. There are 13 residues in the CDR3. The germline gives CDR1 ENHRY, CDR2 SYGVKD. CDR3 sequence: CATRAGSGDGYTF.

This sequence joins TRBV4-1 and TRBJ2-1; with no DNA, the TCRdb D assignment of TRBD1 cannot be verified. From germline, CDR1 is MGHRA and CDR2 YSYEKL. The CDR3 spans 15 residues. CDR3 residues: CASSPTRTIYNEQFF.

This rearrangement joins TRBV4-1 to TRBJ2-3. The CDR3 is 13 residues long. The V gene's germline CDR1 is MGHRA and CDR2 YSYEKL. The CDR3 sequence is CASSHETGDTQYF.

The chain joins TRBV12-5 to TRBJ2-5; the D call of TRBD1 rests on TCRdb alone, since no DNA is present to check it. Germline CDR1 and CDR2: LGHNT and FRNRAP. This CDR3 spans 14 amino acids. The CDR3 sequence is CATATGRSQETQYF.

This chain links TRBV6-2 or TRBV6-3 with TRBJ2-1; TCRdb gives TRBD1 as the D gene, but with no DNA this cannot be confirmed. This CDR3 region has 16 residues. CDR1 and CDR2 (germline): MNHEY, SVGEGT. The CDR3 here is CASSRVVRDLSGEQFF.

The chain employs TRBV6-5 and TRBJ2-3; absent DNA, TCRdb's TRBD1 call cannot be checked. Per the germline V gene, CDR1 is MNHEY and CDR2 is SVGAGI. CDR3 length equals 15 residues. CDR3 in amino acids: CASSSGQGIGDTQYF.

The J gene is TRBJ1-4, the V gene TRBV7-6; absent DNA, TCRdb's TRBD1 call cannot be checked. This CDR3 spans 16 amino acids. The germline CDR1 and CDR2 sequences are SGHVS and FNYEAQ. CDR3 residues: CASSLDGTWVSEKLFF.

The rearrangement links TRBV6-5 to TRBJ2-7; with no DNA, the TCRdb D assignment of TRBD2 cannot be verified. In germline, CDR1 is MNHEY, CDR2 SVGAGI. The CDR3 extends over 14 amino acids. CDR3 loop: CASSYTGLGYEQYF.

The chain uses TRBV15 and TRBJ1-1; TCRdb's D call of TRBD1 is untestable without DNA. Per the germline V gene, CDR1 is LNHNV and CDR2 is YYDKDF (reference sequence). The CDR3 consists of 18 residues. CDR3 amino acids: CATSRPTGTGVSSTEAFF.

CDR3 sequence reads: CASSQDLRDEAFF. The gene calls are TRBV11-2 and TRBJ1-1; TCRdb returns TRBD1, unconfirmable since there is no DNA. Germline V lookup: CDR1 SGHAT, CDR2 FQNNGV. This CDR3 has 13 residues.

V and J are TRBV29-1 and TRBJ2-1; TCRdb names TRBD1, which stays unverified in the absence of DNA. The CDR3 extends over 11 amino acids. Per germline, CDR1 SQVTM and CDR2 ANQGSEA. The CDR3 is CSVDEQGLKFF.

The chain couples TRBV24-1 to TRBJ2-1; TCRdb picks TRBD2, but there is no DNA to check that call. Germline V gives CDR1 KGHDR, CDR2 SFDVKD. CDR3 size: 15 residues. CDR3 sequence reads: CATSGRLAGVNEQFF.

This chain links TRBV4-1 with TRBJ1-5. The germline CDR1 and CDR2 sequences are MGHRA and YSYEKL. This CDR3 region has 13 residues. CDR3 in amino acids: CASSQIINQPQHF.

The rearrangement links TRBV27 to TRBJ2-5; lacking DNA, the TRBD1 call made by TCRdb goes unchecked. Germline CDR1 is MNHEY and CDR2 is SMNVEV (reference sequence). CDR3 length: 16 residues. The CDR3 loop reads CASSLTTGAIPETQYF.

CDR3 amino acids: CASSPGTSGLEQFF. This rearrangement joins TRBV7-8 to TRBJ2-1; no DNA is available, so the TRBD2 call from TCRdb remains unchecked. This CDR3 comprises 14 residues. Germline loops: CDR1 SGHVS, CDR2 FQNEAQ. Supplemented by reference TRBV7-8 and TRBJ2-1, the full variable domain reads GAGVSQSPRYKVAKRGQDVALRCDPISGHVSLFWYQQALGQGPEFLTYFQNEAQLDKSGLPSDRFFAERPEGSVSTLKIQRTQQEDSAVYLCASSPGTSGLEQFFGPGTRLTVL.

CDR3 amino acids: CASSSSPGGGPDTQYF. The chain links TRBV12-3 or TRBV12-4 to TRBJ2-3; absent DNA, TCRdb's TRBD2 call cannot be checked. The CDR3 spans 16 residues.

The genes are TRBV30 and TRBJ2-1. The V gene's germline CDR1 is GTSNPN and CDR2 SVGIG (reference sequence). The CDR3 has 16 residues. CDR3 in amino acids: CAWAISFTSSYNEQFF. Full variable domain (remainder filled in from reference TRBV30 and TRBJ2-1): SQTIHQWPATLVQPVGSPLSLECTVEGTSNPNLYWYRQAAGRGLQLLFYSVGIGQISSEVPQNLSASRPQDRQFILSSKKLLLSDSGFYLCAWAISFTSSYNEQFFGPGTRLTVL.

This chain links TRBV27 with TRBJ2-1; as DNA is missing, the TRBD2 call by TCRdb cannot be tested. From germline, CDR1 is MNHEY and CDR2 SMNVEV (reference sequence). The CDR3 has 15 residues. This CDR3 reads CASSLSLAGDNEQFF.

The V gene is TRBV5-5, the J gene TRBJ1-4; TCRdb reports TRBD1, a call that lacks DNA to check it against. Germline CDR1 SGHKS, CDR2 YYEKEE (reference sequence). The CDR3 spans 17 residues. CDR3 sequence: CASSFWGGGGANEKLFF.